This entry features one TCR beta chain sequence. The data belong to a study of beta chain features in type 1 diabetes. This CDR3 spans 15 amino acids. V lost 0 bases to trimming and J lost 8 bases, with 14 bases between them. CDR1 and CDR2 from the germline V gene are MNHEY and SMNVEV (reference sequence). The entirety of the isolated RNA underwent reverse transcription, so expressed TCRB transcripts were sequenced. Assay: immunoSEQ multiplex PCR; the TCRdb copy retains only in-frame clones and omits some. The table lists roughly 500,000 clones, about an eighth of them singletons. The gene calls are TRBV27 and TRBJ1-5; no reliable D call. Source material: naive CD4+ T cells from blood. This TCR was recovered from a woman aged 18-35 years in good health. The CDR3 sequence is CASSLSAAPKEPQHF. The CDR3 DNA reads TGTGCCAGCAGTTTATCGGCAGCCCCGAAGGAGCCCCAGCATTTT.